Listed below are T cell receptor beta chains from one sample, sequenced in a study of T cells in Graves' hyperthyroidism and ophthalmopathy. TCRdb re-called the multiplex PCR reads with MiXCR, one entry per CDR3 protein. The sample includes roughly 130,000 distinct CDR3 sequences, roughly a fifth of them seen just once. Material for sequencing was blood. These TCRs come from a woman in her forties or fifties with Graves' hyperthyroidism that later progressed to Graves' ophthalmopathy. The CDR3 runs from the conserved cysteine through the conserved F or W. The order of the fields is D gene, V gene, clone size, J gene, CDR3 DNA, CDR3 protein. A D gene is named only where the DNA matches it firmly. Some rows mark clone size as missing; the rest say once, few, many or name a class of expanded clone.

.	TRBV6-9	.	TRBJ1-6	TGTGCCAGCAGTTCGGTCGACAGGAGATTTTCACCCCTCCACTTT	CASSSVDRRFSPLHF
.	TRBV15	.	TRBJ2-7	TGTGCCACCCAAGGGGGGGACAGCTACGAGCAGTACTTC	CATQGGDSYEQYF
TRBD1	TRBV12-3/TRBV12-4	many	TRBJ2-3	TGTGCCAGCAGCCCCCCTGAGGGACAGGGACCAGATACGCAGTATTTT	CASSPPEGQGPDTQYF
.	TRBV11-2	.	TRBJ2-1	TGTGCCAGCAGCTTAGGGGGGTCACGCTTCCCCTCCTACAATGAGCAGTTCTTC	CASSLGGSRFPSYNEQFF
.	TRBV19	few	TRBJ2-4	TGTGCCAGTAGTATGGGGCAGGGAAACATTCAGTACTTC	CASSMGQGNIQYF
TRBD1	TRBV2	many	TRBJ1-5	TGTGCCAGCAGTGAACTCCCGGGACAGCCTAATCAGCCCCAGCATTTT	CASSELPGQPNQPQHF
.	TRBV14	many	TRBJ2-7	TGTGCCAGCAGCGGCAGCGCCTACGAGCAGTACTTC	CASSGSAYEQYF
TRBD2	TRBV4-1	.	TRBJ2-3	TGCGCCAGCAGCCAAGCGGCTAGCGGCGATGATACGCAGTATTTT	CASSQAASGDDTQYF
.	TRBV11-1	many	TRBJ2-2	TGTGCCAGCAGCTTAAGTACGACGGCCGGGGAGCTGTTTTTT	CASSLSTTAGELFF
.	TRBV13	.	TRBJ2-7	TGTGCCAGCAGTTTACGGTGGTACGAGCAGTACTTC	CASSLRWYEQYF
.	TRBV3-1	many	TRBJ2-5	TGTGCCAGCAGCCTGAGCGGCCAAGAGACCCAGTACTTC	CASSLSGQETQYF
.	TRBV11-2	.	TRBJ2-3	TGTGCCAGCAGCCTCCTAGTACCGGGTACAGATACGCAGTATTTT	CASSLLVPGTDTQYF
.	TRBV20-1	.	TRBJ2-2	TGCAGTGCTAGAAGCCCCGGGGAGCTGTTTTTT	CSARSPGELFF
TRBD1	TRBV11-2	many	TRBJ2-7	TGTGCCAGCAGCGCGGGACAGGGACCCTACGAGCAGTACTTC	CASSAGQGPYEQYF